The 4 T cell receptor beta chains below come from one sample, sequenced in a study of blood T cell repertoires in COVID-19. Measured with immunoSEQ multiplex PCR; TCRdb has only the in-frame clones, and not every one. The sample yields fewer than 500,000 clones, roughly 90% seen once. The sample consisted of PBMCs or T cells enriched from blood (not recorded which). The receptors were gathered from a woman aged 25 to 39 with acute COVID-19.

The gene calls are TRBV19 and TRBJ1-6, with D possibly TRBD1 on 5 matching bases. The V end lost 6 bases, the J end lost 8 bases, and 14 bases lay between the germline ends. CDR3 length: 14 amino acids. In germline, CDR1 is LNHDA, CDR2 SQIVND (reference sequence). CDR3 in DNA: TGTGCCAGTAGCCTCGGGCAGACAGATTCACCCCTCCACTTT. The encoded protein is CASSLGQTDSPLHF.

This chain's CDR3 is CASSDGQWGIYSNQPQHF. CDR3 sequence (DNA): TGTGCCAGTAGTGACGGACAGTGGGGGATCTATAGCAATCAGCCCCAGCATTTT. This chain uses TRBV19 with TRBJ1-5; a possible D gene is TRBD1 (6 bases). V lost 5 bases and J 0 bases, leaving 20 bases between the germline ends. The CDR3 has 18 amino acids. Germline V gene data show CDR1 as LNHDA and CDR2 as SQIVND (reference sequence).

This clone was found a few times. The J gene is TRBJ2-6, the V gene TRBV2; D perhaps matches TRBD2 (6 bases). Deletions cut 8 bases from V and 3 bases from J, with 11 bases between. The germline gives CDR1 SNHLY, CDR2 FYNNEI. The CDR3 covers 14 residues. CDR3 in amino acids: CASGDSFGANVLTF. As DNA, the CDR3 is TGTGCCAGCGGGGACTCGTTTGGGGCCAACGTCCTGACTTTC.

The rearrangement uses TRBV12-3 or TRBV12-4 and TRBJ1-1; D may be TRBD1 (6 bases). The CDR3 runs 11 residues. Between the trimmed V and J ends, which lost 5 bases and 8 bases, there was a span of 9 bases. The chain's CDR3 is CASSPGQEAFF. As DNA, the CDR3 is TGTGCCAGCAGTCCAGGACAGGAAGCTTTCTTT.